These 31 T cell receptor beta chains share one sample of origin, sequenced in a study of cytomegalovirus exposure and HLA in healthy donors. Vbeta (60) and Jbeta (13) primers were used in the PCR. Using immunoSEQ multiplex PCR, the repertoire was profiled, and TCRdb retains in-frame clones only, with some absent. The table has 100,000 to 150,000 clones, approximately 81% seen once. Sequenced material: PBMCs. The source is a man between 18 and 35 years old in good health and CMV-seronegative.

This clone appeared a single time. This chain connects TRBV4-3 to TRBJ2-7; TRBD2 is a possible D gene (6 bases). Germline V gives CDR1 LGHNA, CDR2 YSLEER. This CDR3 has 17 residues. The V gene lost 4 bases and the J gene lost 3 bases, with 22 bases spanning the gap. The CDR3 spells CASSPQSAGTAYYEQYF. In nucleotides, the CDR3 is TGCGCCAGCAGCCCCCAGTCAGCCGGGACTGCCTACTACGAGCAGTACTTC.

This chain connects TRBV9 to TRBJ2-7; D is perhaps TRBD2 (6 bases). Germline CDR1 is SGDLS and CDR2 is YYNGEE. With 3 bases removed from V and 6 bases from J, the gap between germline ends came to 13 bases. The CDR3 contains 13 residues. The CDR3: CASSAAEGGEQYF. The CDR3 DNA reads TGTGCCAGCAGCGCTGCGGAGGGCGGCGAGCAGTACTTC.

V is TRBV25-1 and J is TRBJ2-1; D is unresolved. Germline V lookup: CDR1 MGHDK, CDR2 SYGVNS. The CDR3 extends over 13 amino acids. The germline V and J ends were trimmed by 3 bases and 14 bases, with 17 bases remaining between them. The CDR3 here is CASSEVQREIKFF. The CDR3 region has the DNA TGTGCCAGCAGTGAGGTTCAGCGAGAAATCAAGTTCTTC.

V usage is TRBV5-1 and J usage is TRBJ1-2, with 7 bases lining up with TRBD1. CDR1 is SGHRS and CDR2 is YFSETQ in the germline V gene. The trim removed 4 bases at V and 9 bases at J, leaving 12 bases unmatched. This CDR3 region has 14 residues. In nucleotides, the CDR3 is TGCGCCAGCAGCCTCGAGACGGTGACAGGGAGCTACACCTTC. Translated, it gives CASSLETVTGSYTF.

This clone appeared once. The V and J genes are TRBV9 and TRBJ2-7; possible D gene TRBD2, 6 bases. V was trimmed by 0 bases and J by 3 bases, leaving 16 bases between them. Germline V gene sequence: CDR1 SGDLS, CDR2 YYNGEE. The length of the CDR3 is 16 residues. CDR3 bases: TGTGCCAGCAGCGTAGCAGGAGGGCCGGCGGGCTACGAGCAGTACTTC. Translating gives CASSVAGGPAGYEQYF.

The chain carries TRBV9 and TRBJ2-7, with 10 positions matching TRBD2. V lost 0 bases to trimming and J lost 6 bases; unmatched junction nucleotides: 6. The CDR3 is 15 amino acids. Germline loops: CDR1 SGDLS, CDR2 YYNGEE. The CDR3 here is CASSVGGLAVCEQYF. In nucleotides, the CDR3 is TGTGCCAGCAGCGTAGGAGGACTAGCGGTGTGCGAGCAGTACTTC.

The rearrangement links TRBV4-1 to TRBJ1-1, with 9 bases matching TRBD1. Germline values: CDR1 MGHRA, CDR2 YSYEKL. J was trimmed by 6 bases and V by 4 bases; bases with no gene match: 0. The CDR3 length is 12 residues. The chain's CDR3 is CASSRQGAEAFF. The CDR3 bases are TGCGCCAGCAGCCGACAGGGGGCTGAAGCTTTCTTT.

V usage is TRBV19 and J usage is TRBJ2-3, with 11 bases fitting TRBD1. V was pared by 5 bases and J by 5 bases, with 6 bases of the junction left unmatched. The CDR3 sequence is 15 residues long. Germline V gene sequence: CDR1 LNHDA, CDR2 SQIVND (reference sequence). CDR3 amino acids: CASSAGQGAGDTQYF. CDR3 DNA sequence: TGTGCCAGTAGTGCTGGACAGGGGGCGGGAGATACGCAGTATTTT.

This sequence joins TRBV5-6 and TRBJ2-3, with TRBD2 matching 7 bases. The junction had 15 bases not matched to a gene; V was cut back by 4 bases and J by 4 bases. Germline lookup yields CDR1 SGHDT and CDR2 YYEEEE. CDR3 length: 17 amino acids. The CDR3 region is CASSTVRWGGRSDTQYF. The DNA of the CDR3 is TGTGCCAGCAGCACTGTCAGGTGGGGCGGGAGATCAGATACGCAGTATTTT.

The chain uses TRBV27 and TRBJ2-7; 11 positions agree with TRBD2. Germline trimming cut 2 bases from V and 4 bases from J; bases unmatched to any gene: 13. Germline V CDR1 and CDR2: MNHEY, SMNVEV (reference sequence). The CDR3 runs to 18 residues. As DNA, the CDR3 is TGTGCCAGCAGTTTAAAGTCCCCGACTAGCGGGATCTGGTACGAGCAGTACGTC. This encodes CASSLKSPTSGIWYEQYV.

The rearrangement uses TRBV7-8 and TRBJ2-2, with D possibly being TRBD2 (5 bases). V was pared by 0 bases and J by 7 bases, with 12 bases between. The CDR3 covers 15 residues. Germline V CDR1 and CDR2: SGHVS, FQNEAQ. The CDR3 here is CASSLAGEWGGELFF. In nucleotides, the CDR3 is TGTGCCAGCAGCTTAGCGGGAGAATGGGGCGGGGAGCTGTTTTTT.

The J gene is TRBJ2-2, the V gene TRBV5-4; 8 bases match TRBD2. This CDR3 has 16 amino acids. The germline V gene has CDR1 SGHNT and CDR2 YYREEE (reference sequence). V lost 6 bases to trimming and J lost 1 base; unmatched junction nucleotides: 8. CDR3 nucleotides: TGTGCCAGCACACCAAGCCTAGCGGGGAACACCGGGGAGCTGTTTTTT. It is translated as CASTPSLAGNTGELFF.

The chain employs TRBV30 and TRBJ1-6; D uncertain. This CDR3 comprises 14 residues. The V end was cut by 6 bases, the J end by 7 bases, with 16 bases between. The germline CDR1 and CDR2 sequences are GTSNPN and SVGIG (reference sequence). CDR3 coding DNA: TGTGCCTGTTCCATCCGGGTACGCAATTCACCCCTCCACTTT. This gives the protein CACSIRVRNSPLHF. The full variable domain, rest sourced from reference TRBV30 and TRBJ1-6, is SQTIHQWPATLVQPVGSPLSLECTVEGTSNPNLYWYRQAAGRGLQLLFYSVGIGQISSEVPQNLSASRPQDRQFILSSKKLLLSDSGFYLCACSIRVRNSPLHFGNGTRLTVT.

CDR3 nucleotide sequence: TGTGCCAGCAGCTTAATGGCAGGGTTTTCTGGTACTGAAGCTTTCTTT. Its translation is CASSLMAGFSGTEAFF. V usage is TRBV7-8 and J usage is TRBJ1-1; tentative D call: TRBD1 (5 bases). Trimming took 2 bases from V and 5 from J, leaving 18 bases between them. The CDR3 length is 16 residues. Per the germline V gene, CDR1 is SGHVS and CDR2 is FQNEAQ.

The chain combines TRBV30 with TRBJ2-5; D is uncertain. V shed 3 bases and J shed 4 bases, with 9 bases lying between them. Germline CDR1 GTSNPN, CDR2 SVGIG (reference sequence). This CDR3 contains 12 residues. CDR3 protein: CAWSVNGETQYF. The CDR3, as DNA: TGTGCCTGGAGCGTTAACGGAGAGACCCAGTACTTC.

The rearrangement uses TRBV7-9 and TRBJ2-7, with TRBD1 as a possible D gene (6 bases). Deletions cut 5 bases from V and 3 bases from J, with 17 bases between. Germline assignment: CDR1 SEHNR and CDR2 FQNEAQ (reference sequence). CDR3 length: 15 residues. This CDR3 is CASSTTGLLNYEQYF. CDR3 sequence (DNA): TGTGCCAGCAGCACTACAGGGTTACTGAACTACGAGCAGTACTTC. Filled out from reference TRBV7-9 and TRBJ2-7, the complete variable domain reads DTGVSQNPRHKITKRGQNVTFRCDPISEHNRLYWYRQTLGQGPEFLTYFQNEAQLEKSRLLSDRFSAERPKGSFSTLEIQRTEQGDSAMYLCASSTTGLLNYEQYFGPGTRLTVT.

This rearrangement joins TRBV7-3 to TRBJ2-7, with a possible D match to TRBD1 (5 bases). V lost 5 bases and J lost 0, with 20 bases in between. CDR3 size: 17 residues. The germline CDR1 and CDR2 sequences are SGHTA and FQGTGA. The CDR3 reads CASSQEPQGGSSYEQYF. The CDR3, as DNA: TGTGCCAGCAGCCAAGAGCCCCAGGGCGGTAGCTCCTACGAGCAGTACTTC.

This chain connects TRBV5-4 to TRBJ2-2; 8 bases map to TRBD2. Germline CDR1 is SGHNT and CDR2 is YYREEE (reference sequence). V shed 4 bases, J shed 4 bases, and the junction held 9 bases outside the gene matches. This CDR3 spans 16 amino acids. Here the CDR3 DNA reads TGTGCCAGCAGCCAAAAAGCGGGAGTCGGCACCGGGGAGCTGTTTTTT. Translated, it gives CASSQKAGVGTGELFF.

V is TRBV30 and J is TRBJ1-2; D is unresolved. Germline values: CDR1 GTSNPN, CDR2 SVGIG (reference sequence). Trimming took 8 bases from V and 4 from J, leaving 20 bases between them. This CDR3 is 14 amino acids long. The CDR3 bases are TGTGCCGCCGAACCCCGTGGGCAGATCTATGGCTACACCTTC. Translated, it gives CAAEPRGQIYGYTF.

This rearrangement joins TRBV27 to TRBJ2-1; 7 nucleotides agree with TRBD2. The CDR3 has 17 amino acids. V was clipped by 2 bases and J by 6 bases; unmatched bases: 13. Germline V gene sequence: CDR1 MNHEY, CDR2 SMNVEV (reference sequence). CDR3 nucleotide sequence: TGTGCCAGCAGTTTAGTTAATATTGGCGGGAGCAGCAATGAGCAGTTCTTC. It translates to CASSLVNIGGSSNEQFF.

The chain links TRBV19 to TRBJ1-2; D gene ambiguous. The CDR3 runs to 12 residues. CDR1 is LNHDA and CDR2 is SQIVND in the germline V gene (reference sequence). The V and J ends lost 8 bases and 3 bases respectively, with 10 bases between them. CDR3 amino acids: CASLSEDYGYTF. In DNA form, the CDR3 reads TGTGCCAGTTTGAGTGAGGACTATGGCTACACCTTC.

The V and J genes are TRBV11-3 and TRBJ2-1; 9 bases match TRBD2. With 4 bases clipped from V and 7 bases from J, the junction kept 8 bases outside the gene matches. The CDR3 sequence is 15 residues long. CDR1 is SGHNT and CDR2 is YENEEA in the germline V gene. CDR3 coding DNA: TGTGCCAGCAGCTCAAGGGGACTAGCTTGGAATGAGCAGTTCTTC. Amino acids: CASSSRGLAWNEQFF.

This sequence joins TRBV7-2 and TRBJ1-2; 7 bases map to TRBD1. CDR3 length: 13 residues. J lost 6 bases, V lost 1 base, and 2 bases had no gene match. Germline values: CDR1 SGHTA, CDR2 FQGNSA. CDR3 DNA sequence: TGTGCCAGCAGCTTAGGACAGGGCCATGGCTACACCTTC. Protein product: CASSLGQGHGYTF.

V gene TRBV7-9 combines with J gene TRBJ1-5, with D unclear. This CDR3 has 14 residues. CDR1 and CDR2 (germline): SEHNR, FQNEAQ (reference sequence). V gave up 3 bases and J gave up 6 bases, with 12 bases separating them. CDR3 bases: TGTGCCAGCAGCTTGGTCGGGGAGGGTCAGCCCCAGCATTTT. Translating it yields CASSLVGEGQPQHF.

This chain joins TRBV6-6 and TRBJ1-1; 7 nucleotides match TRBD1. Per germline, CDR1 MNHNY and CDR2 SVGAGI (reference sequence). This CDR3 has 14 amino acids. CDR3 bases: TGTGCGACACGCGGAGGGCAGGGGGTGAATGAAGCTTTCTTT. Translation: CATRGGQGVNEAFF.

V is TRBV10-2 and J is TRBJ1-2; 9 positions match TRBD1. Germline CDR1 is WSHSY and CDR2 is SAAADI. V gave up 4 bases and J gave up 2 bases; unmatched junction bases: 17. The CDR3 has 19 residues. CDR3 bases: TGCGCCAGCAGTGGATCCGACGGTGGTGGGACAGGGACGAACTATGGCTACACCTTC. It encodes CASSGSDGGGTGTNYGYTF.

The rearrangement joins TRBV6-5 to TRBJ1-5, with 7 positions matching TRBD1. With 6 bases clipped from V and 7 bases from J, the junction kept 6 bases outside the gene matches. This CDR3 spans 13 amino acids. The germline gives CDR1 MNHEY, CDR2 SVGAGI. The CDR3: CASRTGRLQPQHF. In DNA, the CDR3 is TGTGCCAGCAGGACAGGGCGACTGCAGCCCCAGCATTTT.

CDR3 amino acids: CASSLGGQGGEKLFF. As DNA, the CDR3 is TGTGCCAGCAGCTTGGGAGGGCAGGGCGGGGAAAAACTGTTTTTT. The J gene is TRBJ1-4, the V gene TRBV7-8, with a possible D match to TRBD1 (5 bases). Trimming took 3 bases from V and 8 from J, leaving 16 bases between them. The CDR3 is 15 amino acids. Germline V gene sequence: CDR1 SGHVS, CDR2 FQNEAQ.

The rearrangement joins TRBV5-1 to TRBJ1-4, with D possibly matching TRBD1 (5 bases). Germline CDR1 and CDR2: SGHRS and YFSETQ. The CDR3 runs 17 residues. V shed 4 bases and J shed 4 bases, with 20 bases lying between them. CDR3 loop: CASSTGLRSLINEKLFF. The CDR3, as DNA: TGCGCCAGCAGCACGGGACTACGGTCCTTAATTAATGAAAAACTGTTTTTT.

This sequence joins TRBV10-3 and TRBJ1-1, with 7 bases identical to TRBD1. This CDR3 is built from 12 residues. After removal of 10 bases from V and 4 bases from J, the junction contained 6 bases not matched to a gene. Germline CDR1 reads ENHRY; CDR2 reads SYGVKD. Here the CDR3 reads CATDSGGTEAFF. CDR3 nucleotides: TGTGCCACCGACTCAGGGGGCACTGAAGCTTTCTTT.

This chain uses TRBV19 with TRBJ2-1; 8 bases align to TRBD2. The J segment lost 6 bases and the V segment lost 4 bases, leaving 5 bases of the junction unmatched. The CDR3 runs 14 residues. Germline assignment: CDR1 LNHDA and CDR2 SQIVND (reference sequence). The CDR3 DNA reads as TGTGCCAGTAGTAGGGGACTAGGAGGCAATGAGCAGTTCTTC. Protein product: CASSRGLGGNEQFF.